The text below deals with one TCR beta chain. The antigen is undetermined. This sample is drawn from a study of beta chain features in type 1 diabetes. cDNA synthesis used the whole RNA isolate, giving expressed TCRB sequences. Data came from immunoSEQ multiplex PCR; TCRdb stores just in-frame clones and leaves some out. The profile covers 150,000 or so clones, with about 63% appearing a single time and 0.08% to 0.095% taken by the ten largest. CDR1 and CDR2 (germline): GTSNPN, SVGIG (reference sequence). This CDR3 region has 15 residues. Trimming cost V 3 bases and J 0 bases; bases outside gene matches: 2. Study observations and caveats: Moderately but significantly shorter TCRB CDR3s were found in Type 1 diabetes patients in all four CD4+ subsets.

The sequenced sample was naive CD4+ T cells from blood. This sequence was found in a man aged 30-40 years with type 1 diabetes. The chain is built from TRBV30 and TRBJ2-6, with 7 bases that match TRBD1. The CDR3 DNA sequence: TGTGCCTGGAGCCGGGACAGCTCTGGGGCCAACGTCCTGACTTTC. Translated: CAWSRDSSGANVLTF.